This TCR beta chain appears in the sequencing data of a study of cytotoxic CD8 clonotypes in ibrutinib-treated CLL. General observations from the study: Pretreatment clonality was elevated relative to age-matched healthy donors and paralleled circulating CD8+ T-cell counts.

CDR3 length equals 14 residues. Germline V CDR1 and CDR2: SGHDT, YYEEEE. V was pared by 0 bases and J by 2 bases, with 9 bases between. In this sample, this clone turned up a few times. Its specificity is unknown. The intended depth for sequencing was 1 in 200,000 to 1 in 1 million T cells. Clones were sequenced by immunoSEQ multiplex PCR, and TCRdb holds only the in-frame ones, with some missing. This sample has about 140,000 clones; 75% to 80% occur once, and the top ten carry about 5%. This material consisted of PBMCs, taken after 24 months of ibrutinib treatment. The source is a human donor with chronic lymphocytic leukemia. The chain employs TRBV5-6 and TRBJ2-7, with D tentatively TRBD2 (6 bases). The CDR3, as DNA: TGTGCCAGCAGCTTGGGGAGGGTTCCCTACGAGCAGTACTTC. The encoded protein is CASSLGRVPYEQYF.